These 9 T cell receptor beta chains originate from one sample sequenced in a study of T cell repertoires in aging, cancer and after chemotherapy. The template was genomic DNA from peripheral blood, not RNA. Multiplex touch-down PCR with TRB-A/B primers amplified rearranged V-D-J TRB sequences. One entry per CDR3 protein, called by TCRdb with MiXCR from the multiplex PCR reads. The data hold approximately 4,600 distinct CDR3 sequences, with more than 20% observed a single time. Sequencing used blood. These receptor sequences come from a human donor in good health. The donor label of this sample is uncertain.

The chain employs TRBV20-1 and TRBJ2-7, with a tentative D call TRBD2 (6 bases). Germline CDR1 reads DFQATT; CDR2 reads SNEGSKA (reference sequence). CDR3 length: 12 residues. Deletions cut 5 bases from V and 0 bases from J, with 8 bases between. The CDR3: CSAEDYSYEQYF. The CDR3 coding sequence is TGCAGTGCTGAGGACTACTCCTACGAGCAGTACTTC.

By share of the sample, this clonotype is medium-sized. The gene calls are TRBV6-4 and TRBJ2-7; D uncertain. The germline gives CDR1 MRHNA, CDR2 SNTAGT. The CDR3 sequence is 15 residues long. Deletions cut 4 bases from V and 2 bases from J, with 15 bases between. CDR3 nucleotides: TGTGCCAGCAGTGGACGAACAGAGGTAACCTACGAGCAGTACTTC. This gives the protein CASSGRTEVTYEQYF.

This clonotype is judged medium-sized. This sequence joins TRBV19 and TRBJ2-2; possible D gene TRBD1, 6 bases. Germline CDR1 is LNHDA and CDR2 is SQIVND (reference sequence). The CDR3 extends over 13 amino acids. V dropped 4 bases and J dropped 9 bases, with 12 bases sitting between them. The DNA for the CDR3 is TGTGCCAGTAGTACAGGGGACCGCAGGGAGCTGTTTTTT. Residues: CASSTGDRRELFF.

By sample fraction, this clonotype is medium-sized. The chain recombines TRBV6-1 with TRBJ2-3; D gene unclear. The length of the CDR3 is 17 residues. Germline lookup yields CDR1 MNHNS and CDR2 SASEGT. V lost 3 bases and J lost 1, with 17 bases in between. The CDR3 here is CASSEAPVSSGTDTQYF. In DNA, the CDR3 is TGTGCCAGCAGTGAGGCCCCAGTTAGTTCCGGCACAGATACGCAGTATTTT.

The CDR3: CASSDGSPPYRAFF. The CDR3 nucleotides are TGTGCCAGTAGTGATGGGTCCCCGCCCTACAGAGCTTTCTTT. This chain links TRBV19 with TRBJ1-1; D ambiguous. Trimming stripped 5 bases from V and 10 bases from J, with 20 bases between. This CDR3 is built from 14 residues. The germline V gene has CDR1 LNHDA and CDR2 SQIVND (reference sequence).

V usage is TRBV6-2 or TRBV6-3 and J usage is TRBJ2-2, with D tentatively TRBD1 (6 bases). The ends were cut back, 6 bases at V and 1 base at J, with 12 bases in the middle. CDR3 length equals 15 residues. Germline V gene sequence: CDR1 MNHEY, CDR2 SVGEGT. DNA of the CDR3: TGTGCCAGCAGCAGGGACACCCGGAACACCGGGGAGCTGTTTTTT. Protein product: CASSRDTRNTGELFF.

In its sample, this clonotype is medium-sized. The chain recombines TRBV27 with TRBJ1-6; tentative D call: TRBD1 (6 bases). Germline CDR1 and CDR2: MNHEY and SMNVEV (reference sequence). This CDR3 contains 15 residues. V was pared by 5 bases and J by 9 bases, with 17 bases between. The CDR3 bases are TGTGCCAGCAGTCTACTGACAGGCTACCTTTCACCCCTCCACTTT. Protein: CASSLLTGYLSPLHF.

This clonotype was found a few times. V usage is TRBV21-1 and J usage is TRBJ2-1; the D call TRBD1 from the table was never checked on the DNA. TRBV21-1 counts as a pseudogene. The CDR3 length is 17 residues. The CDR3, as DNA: TGTGCCAGCAGCAAAGGCGGGACAGGAGCCACCTGTAATGAGCAGTTCTTC. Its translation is CASSKGGTGATCNEQFF.

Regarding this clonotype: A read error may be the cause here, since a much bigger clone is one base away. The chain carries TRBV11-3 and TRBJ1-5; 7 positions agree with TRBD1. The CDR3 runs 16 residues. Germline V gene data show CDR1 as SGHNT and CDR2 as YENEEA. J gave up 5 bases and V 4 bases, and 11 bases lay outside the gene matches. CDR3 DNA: TGTGCCAGCAGCTCGGTTACAGGGGAACCTGATCAGCCCCAGCATTTT. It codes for CASSSVTGEPDQPQHF.